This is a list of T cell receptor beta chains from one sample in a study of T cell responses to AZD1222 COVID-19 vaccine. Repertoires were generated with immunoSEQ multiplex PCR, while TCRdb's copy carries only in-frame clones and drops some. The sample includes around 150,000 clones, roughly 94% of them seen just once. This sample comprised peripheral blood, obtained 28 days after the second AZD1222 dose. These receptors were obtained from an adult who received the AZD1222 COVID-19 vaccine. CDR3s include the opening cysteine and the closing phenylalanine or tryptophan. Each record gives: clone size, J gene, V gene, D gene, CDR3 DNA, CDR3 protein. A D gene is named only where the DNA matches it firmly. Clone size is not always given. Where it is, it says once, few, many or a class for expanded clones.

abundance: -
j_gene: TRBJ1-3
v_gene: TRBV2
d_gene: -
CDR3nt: TGTGCCAGCAGTGAGGACGGTTTCTCCTCTGGAAACACCATATATTTT
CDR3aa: CASSEDGFSSGNTIYF

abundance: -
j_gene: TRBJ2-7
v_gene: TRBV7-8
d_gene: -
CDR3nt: TGTGCCAGCAGCTCCCCCACCCGGGGTTCCTACGAGCAGTACTTC
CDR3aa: CASSSPTRGSYEQYF

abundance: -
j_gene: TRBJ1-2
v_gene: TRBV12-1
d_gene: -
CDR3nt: TGTGCCAGCAGCTACAGGGGCGGCTACACCTTC
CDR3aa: CASSYRGGYTF

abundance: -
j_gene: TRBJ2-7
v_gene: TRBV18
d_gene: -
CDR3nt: TGTGCCAGCTCACCACGAGGGGGCGAGCAGTACTTC
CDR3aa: CASSPRGGEQYF

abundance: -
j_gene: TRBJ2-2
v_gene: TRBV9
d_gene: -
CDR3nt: TGTGCCAGCAGCGTAGCAGTCCGGGGAGCCGAAACCGGGGAGCTGTTTTTT
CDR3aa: CASSVAVRGAETGELFF

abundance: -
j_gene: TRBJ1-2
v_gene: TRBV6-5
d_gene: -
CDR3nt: TGTGCCAGCGGGCAACAGGGTGGAGGCTATGGCTACACCTTC
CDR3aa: CASGQQGGGYGYTF

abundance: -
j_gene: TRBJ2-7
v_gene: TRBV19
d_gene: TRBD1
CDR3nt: TGTGCCAGTAGTGCGTCGACAGGGGGTAGAGACGAGCAGTACTTC
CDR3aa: CASSASTGGRDEQYF

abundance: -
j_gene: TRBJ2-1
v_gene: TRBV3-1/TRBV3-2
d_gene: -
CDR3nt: TGTGCCAGCAGCCAAGAGGGGGGCAATGAGCAGTTCTTC
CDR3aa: CASSQEGGNEQFF

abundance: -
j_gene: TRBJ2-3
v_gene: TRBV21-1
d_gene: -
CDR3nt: TGTGCCAGCAGCAAAGGCCGGGGAGGGCACACAGATACGCAGTATTTT
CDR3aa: CASSKGRGGHTDTQYF

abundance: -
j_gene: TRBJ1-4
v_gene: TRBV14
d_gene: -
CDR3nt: TGTGCCAGCAGCCAGGGCGGACTCTTTAGGGAAAAACTGTTTTTT
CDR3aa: CASSQGGLFREKLFF

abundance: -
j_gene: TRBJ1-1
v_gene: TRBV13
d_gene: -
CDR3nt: TGTGCCAGCAGCCCCACAGGCGGGGTTAGAACTGAAGCTTTCTTT
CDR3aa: CASSPTGGVRTEAFF

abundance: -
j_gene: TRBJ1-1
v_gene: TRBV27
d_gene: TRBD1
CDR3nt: TGTGCCAGCAGTTTACACCATCCCCTGACAGGGGTAACTGAAGCTTTCTTT
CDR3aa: CASSLHHPLTGVTEAFF

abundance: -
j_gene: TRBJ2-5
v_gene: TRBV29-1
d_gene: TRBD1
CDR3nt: TGCAGCGTTGCCGGGACAGGGGGCTGGGAGACCCAGTACTTC
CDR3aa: CSVAGTGGWETQYF

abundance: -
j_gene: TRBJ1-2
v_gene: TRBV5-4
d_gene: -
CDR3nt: TGTGCCAGCAGCTTGGGGCGACTGCGGACCAACTATGGCTACACCTTC
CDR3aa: CASSLGRLRTNYGYTF

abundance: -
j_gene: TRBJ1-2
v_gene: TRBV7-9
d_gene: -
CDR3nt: TGTGCCAGCAGCCTAGAGCGAGGGGCGGACTATGGCTACACCTTC
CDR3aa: CASSLERGADYGYTF

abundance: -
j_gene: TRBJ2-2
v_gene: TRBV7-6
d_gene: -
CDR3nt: TGTGCCAGTATTTCTGGAGCCGGGGAGCTGTTTTTT
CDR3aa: CASISGAGELFF

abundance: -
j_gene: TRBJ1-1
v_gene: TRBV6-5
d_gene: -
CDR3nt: TGTGCCAGCAGTTACTCGACCGGAGGTAGCGCTGAAGCTTTCTTT
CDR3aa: CASSYSTGGSAEAFF

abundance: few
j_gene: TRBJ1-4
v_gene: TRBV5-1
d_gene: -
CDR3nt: TGCGCCAGCAGCCTTACCGGGACAATGGGTGAAAAACTGTTTTTT
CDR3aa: CASSLTGTMGEKLFF

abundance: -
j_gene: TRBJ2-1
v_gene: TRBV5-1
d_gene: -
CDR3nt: TGCGCCAGCAGCCCGGGGACATCGGGTGACAATGAGCAGTTCTTC
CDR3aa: CASSPGTSGDNEQFF

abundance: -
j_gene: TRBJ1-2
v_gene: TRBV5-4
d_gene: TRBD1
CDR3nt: TGTGCCAGCAGCTGGGGGACAGGGACCTATGGCTACACCTTC
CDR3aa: CASSWGTGTYGYTF

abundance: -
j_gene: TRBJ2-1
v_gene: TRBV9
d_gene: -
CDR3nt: TGTGCCAGCAGCGGTAGGGGCTCCTACAATGAGCAGTTCTTC
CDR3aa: CASSGRGSYNEQFF

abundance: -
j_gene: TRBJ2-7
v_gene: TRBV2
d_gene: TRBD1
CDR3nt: TGTGCCAGCAACAGGGGGAACTACGAGCAGTACTTC
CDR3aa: CASNRGNYEQYF

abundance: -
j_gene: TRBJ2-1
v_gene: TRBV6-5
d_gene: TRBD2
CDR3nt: TGTGCCAGCAGCGTCAGCGGGGGACCCTACAATGAGCAGTTCTTC
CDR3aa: CASSVSGGPYNEQFF

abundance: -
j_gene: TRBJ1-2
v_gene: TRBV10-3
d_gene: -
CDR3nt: TGTGCCATCAGTGAGGTTGGAGGGGGGGGCTATGGCTACACCTTC
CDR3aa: CAISEVGGGGYGYTF

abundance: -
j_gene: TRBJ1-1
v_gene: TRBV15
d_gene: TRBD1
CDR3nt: TGTGCCACCAGCGATCTACAGGGGGCGGGGGAAGCTTTCTTT
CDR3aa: CATSDLQGAGEAFF

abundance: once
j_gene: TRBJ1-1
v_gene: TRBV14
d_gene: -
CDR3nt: TGTGCCAGCAGGCGGGACGGCTTGAGCACTGAAGCTTTCTTT
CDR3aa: CASRRDGLSTEAFF

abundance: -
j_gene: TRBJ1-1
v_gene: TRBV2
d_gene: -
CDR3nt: TGTGCCAGCAGTCCCGACCCCCGGGCATCTGAAGCTTTCTTT
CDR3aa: CASSPDPRASEAFF

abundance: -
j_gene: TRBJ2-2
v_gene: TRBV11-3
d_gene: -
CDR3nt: TGTGCCAGCAGCTCAGGTTCGACTTCTGGGGAGCTGTTTTTT
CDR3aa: CASSSGSTSGELFF

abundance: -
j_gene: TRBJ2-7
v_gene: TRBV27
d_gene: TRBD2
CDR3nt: TGTGCCAGCAGTCTCGGGGGGGCCTTTAACGAGCAGTACTTC
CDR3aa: CASSLGGAFNEQYF

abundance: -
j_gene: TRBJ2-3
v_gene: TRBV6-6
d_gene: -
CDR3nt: TGTGCCAGCAGTTACTGGGGGACACCGAGCACAGATACGCAGTATTTT
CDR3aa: CASSYWGTPSTDTQYF

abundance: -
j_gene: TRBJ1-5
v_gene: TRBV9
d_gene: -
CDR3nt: TGTGCCAGCAGCCCGTACCCTAACAGCAATCAGCCCCAGCATTTT
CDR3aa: CASSPYPNSNQPQHF

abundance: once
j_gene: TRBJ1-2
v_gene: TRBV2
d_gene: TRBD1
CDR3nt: TGTGCCAGCAGTACAGGGGGCTCGATTGGCTACACCTTC
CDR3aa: CASSTGGSIGYTF

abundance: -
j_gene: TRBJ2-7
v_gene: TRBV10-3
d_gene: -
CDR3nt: TGTGCCATCAGTGATGGGTTATTAAAGTACGAGCAGTACTTC
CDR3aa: CAISDGLLKYEQYF

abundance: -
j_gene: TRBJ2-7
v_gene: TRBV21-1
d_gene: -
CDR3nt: TGTGCCAGCAAGCAGTCCCAGCCGGTCATACGACTAGCGAGTTGCGAGCAGTACTTC
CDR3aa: CASKQSQPVIRLASCEQYF

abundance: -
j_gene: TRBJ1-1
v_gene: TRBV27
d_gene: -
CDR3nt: TGTGCCAGCAGTTTTGCAAGCCCCTACACTGAAGCTTTCTTT
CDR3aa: CASSFASPYTEAFF

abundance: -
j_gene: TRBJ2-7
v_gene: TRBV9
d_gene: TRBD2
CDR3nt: TGTGCCAGCAGCCCGCGACTAGCGGGGAGCACCTACGAGCAGTACTTC
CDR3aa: CASSPRLAGSTYEQYF

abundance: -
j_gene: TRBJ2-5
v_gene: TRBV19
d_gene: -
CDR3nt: TGTGCCAGTAGTCCTCTACAGGGAAGGGGGGAGACCCAGTACTTC
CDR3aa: CASSPLQGRGETQYF

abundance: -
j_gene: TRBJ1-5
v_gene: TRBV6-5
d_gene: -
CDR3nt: TGTGCCAGCAGTCCGGGACGGCGAAATCAGCCCCAGCATTTT
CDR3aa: CASSPGRRNQPQHF

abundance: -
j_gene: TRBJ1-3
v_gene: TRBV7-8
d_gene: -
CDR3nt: TGTGCCAGCAGCTTAGGGGTTGGCGCTGGAAACACCATATATTTT
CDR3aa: CASSLGVGAGNTIYF

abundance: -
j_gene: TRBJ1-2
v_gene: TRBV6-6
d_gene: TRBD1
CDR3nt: TGTGCCAGCAGTCGGGACAGCGGATCCCCCCGAGCTAACTATGGCTACACCTTC
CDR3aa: CASSRDSGSPRANYGYTF

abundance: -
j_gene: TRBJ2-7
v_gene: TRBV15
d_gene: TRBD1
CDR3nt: TGTGCCACCAGCCGCCGGGACAGGGTTACCGAGCAGTACTTC
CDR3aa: CATSRRDRVTEQYF

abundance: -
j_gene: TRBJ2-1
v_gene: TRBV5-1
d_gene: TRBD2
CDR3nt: TGCGCCAGCAGCTTGGGACGGGGGGGCCGAAGCTCCTACAATGAGCAGTTCTTC
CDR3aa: CASSLGRGGRSSYNEQFF

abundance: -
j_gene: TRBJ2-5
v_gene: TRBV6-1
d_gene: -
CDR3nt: TGTGCCAGCAGTGAGTTTCGAGAGACCCAGTACTTC
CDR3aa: CASSEFRETQYF

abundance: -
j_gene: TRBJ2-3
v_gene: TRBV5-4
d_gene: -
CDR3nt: TGTGCCAGCAGGAAGGGGGGAAGGAGGCCAGATACGCAGTATTTT
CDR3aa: CASRKGGRRPDTQYF

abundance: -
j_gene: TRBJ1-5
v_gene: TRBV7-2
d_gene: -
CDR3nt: TGTGCCAGCAGCCCCCAGGCTAGTGGAGGCAATCAGCCCCAGCATTTT
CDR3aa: CASSPQASGGNQPQHF